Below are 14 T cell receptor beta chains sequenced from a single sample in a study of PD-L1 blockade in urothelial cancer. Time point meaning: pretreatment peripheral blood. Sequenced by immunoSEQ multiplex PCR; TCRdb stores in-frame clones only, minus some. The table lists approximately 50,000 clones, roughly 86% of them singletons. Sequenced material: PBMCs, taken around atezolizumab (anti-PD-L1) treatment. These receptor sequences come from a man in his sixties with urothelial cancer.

CDR3 sequence reads: CASVQQGEQFQETQYF. The CDR3 region has the DNA TGTGCCAGCGTCCAACAAGGGGAACAGTTCCAAGAGACCCAGTACTTC. V gene TRBV7-2 combines with J gene TRBJ2-5, with D possibly being TRBD1 (5 bases). CDR3 length: 16 residues. Germline V CDR1 and CDR2: SGHTA, FQGNSA. V dropped 8 bases and J dropped 1 base, with 20 bases sitting between them.

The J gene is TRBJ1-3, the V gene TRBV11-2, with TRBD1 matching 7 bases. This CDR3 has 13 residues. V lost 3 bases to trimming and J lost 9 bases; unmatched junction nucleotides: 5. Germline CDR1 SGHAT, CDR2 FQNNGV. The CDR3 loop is CASSFGTEGTIYF. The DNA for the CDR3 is TGTGCCAGCAGCTTCGGGACAGAGGGCACCATATATTTT. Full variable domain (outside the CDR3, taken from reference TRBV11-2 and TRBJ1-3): EAGVAQSPRYKIIEKRQSVAFWCNPISGHATLYWYQQILGQGPKLLIQFQNNGVVDDSQLPKDRFSAERLKGVDSTLKIQPAKLEDSAVYLCASSFGTEGTIYFGEGSWLTVV.

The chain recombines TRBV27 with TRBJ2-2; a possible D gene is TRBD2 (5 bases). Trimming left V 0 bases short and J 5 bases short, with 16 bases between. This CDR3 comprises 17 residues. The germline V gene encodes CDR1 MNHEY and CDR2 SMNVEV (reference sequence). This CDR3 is CASSLSAGTSGTGELFF. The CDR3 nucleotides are TGTGCCAGCAGTTTATCCGCCGGAACTTCGGGGACCGGGGAGCTGTTTTTT.

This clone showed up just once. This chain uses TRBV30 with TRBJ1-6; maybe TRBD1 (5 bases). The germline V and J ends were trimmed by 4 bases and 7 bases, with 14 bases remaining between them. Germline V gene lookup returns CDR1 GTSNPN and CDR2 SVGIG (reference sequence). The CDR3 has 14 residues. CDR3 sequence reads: CAWNPKGLNSPLHF. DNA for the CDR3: TGTGCCTGGAACCCCAAGGGACTGAATTCACCCCTCCACTTT.

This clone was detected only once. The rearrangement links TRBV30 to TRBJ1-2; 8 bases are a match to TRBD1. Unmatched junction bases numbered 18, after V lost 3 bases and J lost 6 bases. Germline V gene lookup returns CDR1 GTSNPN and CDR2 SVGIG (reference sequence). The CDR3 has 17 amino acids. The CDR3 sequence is CAWSEGQGSSPKDGYTF. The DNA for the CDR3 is TGTGCCTGGAGCGAAGGACAGGGCTCATCCCCGAAGGATGGCTACACCTTC.

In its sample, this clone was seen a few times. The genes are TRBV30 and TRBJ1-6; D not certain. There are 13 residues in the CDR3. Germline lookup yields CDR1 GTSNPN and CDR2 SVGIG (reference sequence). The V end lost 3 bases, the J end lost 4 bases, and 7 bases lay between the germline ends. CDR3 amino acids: CAWRGGYNSPLHF. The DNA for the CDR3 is TGTGCCTGGAGGGGAGGGTATAATTCACCCCTCCACTTT.

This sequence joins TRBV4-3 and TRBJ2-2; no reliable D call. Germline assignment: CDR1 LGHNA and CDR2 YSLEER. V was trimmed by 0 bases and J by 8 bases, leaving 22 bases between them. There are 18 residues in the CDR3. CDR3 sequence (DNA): TGCGCCAGCAGCCAAGATATTTTCAGACACCCCTACCCAGGGGAGCTGTTTTTT. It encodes CASSQDIFRHPYPGELFF.

The DNA of the CDR3 is TGCGCCAGCAGCTTACCAGACAGGGCTAATTCACCCCTCCACTTT. Translation: CASSLPDRANSPLHF. The chain carries TRBV5-1 and TRBJ1-6; 7 bases align to TRBD1. V gave up 2 bases and J gave up 6 bases; unmatched junction bases: 5. The CDR3 covers 15 residues. Germline CDR1 SGHRS, CDR2 YFSETQ.

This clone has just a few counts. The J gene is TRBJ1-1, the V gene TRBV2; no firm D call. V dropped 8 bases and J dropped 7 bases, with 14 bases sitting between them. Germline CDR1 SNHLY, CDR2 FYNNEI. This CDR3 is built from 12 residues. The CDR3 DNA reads TGTGCCAGCGGCTTCGAGGGTCGTGAAGCTTTCTTT. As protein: CASGFEGREAFF.

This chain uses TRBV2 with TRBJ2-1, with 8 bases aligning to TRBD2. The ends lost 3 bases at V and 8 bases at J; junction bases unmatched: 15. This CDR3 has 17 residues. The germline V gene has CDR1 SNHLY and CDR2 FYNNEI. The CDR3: CASSDFLGGAYGDEQFF. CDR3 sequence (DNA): TGTGCCAGCAGTGATTTCCTCGGGGGGGCTTATGGGGATGAGCAGTTCTTC. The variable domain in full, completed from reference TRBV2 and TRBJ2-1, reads EPEVTQTPSHQVTQMGQEVILRCVPISNHLYFYWYRQILGQKVEFLVSFYNNEISEKSEIFDDQFSVERPDGSNFTLKIRSTKLEDSAMYFCASSDFLGGAYGDEQFFGPGTRLTVL.

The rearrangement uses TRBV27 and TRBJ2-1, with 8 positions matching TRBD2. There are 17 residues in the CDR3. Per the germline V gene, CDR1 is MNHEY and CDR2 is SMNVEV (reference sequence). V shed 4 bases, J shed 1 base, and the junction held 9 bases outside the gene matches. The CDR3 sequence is CASSSWEVAGSYNEQFF. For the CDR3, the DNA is TGTGCCAGCAGTTCCTGGGAAGTAGCGGGATCCTACAATGAGCAGTTCTTC.

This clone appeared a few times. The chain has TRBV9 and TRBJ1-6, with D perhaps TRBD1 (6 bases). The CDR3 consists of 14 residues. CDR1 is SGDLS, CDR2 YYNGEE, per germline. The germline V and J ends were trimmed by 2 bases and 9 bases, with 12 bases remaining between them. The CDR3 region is CASSVGADGSPLHF. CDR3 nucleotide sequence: TGTGCCAGCAGCGTGGGGGCCGACGGTTCACCCCTCCACTTT.

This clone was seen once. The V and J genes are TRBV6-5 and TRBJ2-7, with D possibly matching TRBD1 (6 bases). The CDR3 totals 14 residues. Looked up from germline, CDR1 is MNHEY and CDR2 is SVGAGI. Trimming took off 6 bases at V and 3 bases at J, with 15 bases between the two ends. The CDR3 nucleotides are TGTGCCAGCAGCCCCGGGACACGAATCTACGAGCAGTACTTC. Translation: CASSPGTRIYEQYF.

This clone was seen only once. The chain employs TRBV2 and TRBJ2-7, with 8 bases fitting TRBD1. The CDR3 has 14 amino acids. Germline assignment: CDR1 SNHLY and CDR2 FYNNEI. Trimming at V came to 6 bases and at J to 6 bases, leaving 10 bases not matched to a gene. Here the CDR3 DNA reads TGTGCCAGCAGGACAGGACAGGGACGTGTCGAGCAGTACTTC. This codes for CASRTGQGRVEQYF.